This is a list of T cell receptor beta chains from one sample in a study of identical twins. Using its own MiXCR run on the 5' RACE reads, TCRdb lists one record per CDR3 protein. The top ten clones hold 9.5% to 15% of a sample with 420,000 or so distinct CDR3 sequences, under 20% of them seen once. Sequenced: naive T cells sorted from blood. These receptors were collected from a man aged 50 or older in good health. CDR3s include the opening cysteine and the closing phenylalanine or tryptophan. The D gene is left open where the match is weak. Not all rows give a size; the values are once, few, many and, for expanded clones, a class.

d_gene	v_gene	j_gene	abundance	CDR3nt	CDR3aa
TRBD2	TRBV29-1	TRBJ2-1	.	TGCAGCGTTGTGCGACTAGCGGGGGGGCGGGGGCAGTTCTTC	CSVVRLAGGRGQFF
.	TRBV5-1	TRBJ2-5	.	TGCGCCAGCAGCTTGGCGGCAGACAGGGAGACCCAGTACTTC	CASSLAADRETQYF
.	TRBV12-3/TRBV12-4	TRBJ1-1	.	TGCACCAGCAGAGTTGACACTGAAGCTTTCTTT	CTSRVDTEAFF
.	TRBV20-1	TRBJ1-5	many	TGCAGTGCTAGAGCCTTAGGAGTCAATCAGCCCCAGCATTTT	CSARALGVNQPQHF
.	TRBV5-1	TRBJ1-1	few	TGCGCCAGTAGGGGCATTGGGACTGAAGCTTTCTTT	CASRGIGTEAFF
TRBD2	TRBV20-1	TRBJ2-5	.	TGCAGCTTTAGGACTAGCGGGTGGGAGACCCAGTACTTC	CSFRTSGWETQYF
.	TRBV25-1	TRBJ1-3	many	TGTGCCAGCAGTGAATCGGGATTCCTCTCTGGAAACACCATATATTTT	CASSESGFLSGNTIYF
TRBD1	TRBV5-1	TRBJ1-1	many	TGCGCCAGCAGCTTAACGGGACAGGGAAGTACTGAAGCTTTCTTT	CASSLTGQGSTEAFF
TRBD2	TRBV20-1	TRBJ2-1	.	TGCAGTGGGATGACTAGCGGGAGTGGGTATGAGCAGTTCTTC	CSGMTSGSGYEQFF
.	TRBV28	TRBJ2-2	few	TGTGCCAGCAACCTAGCCCCCGGGGAGCTGTTTTTT	CASNLAPGELFF
TRBD1	TRBV15	TRBJ2-2	few	TGTGCCACCAGCAGAGCGGACAGGGCTAACACCGGGGAGCTGTTTTTT	CATSRADRANTGELFF
TRBD2	TRBV18	TRBJ2-2	once	TGTGCCAGCTCACCTTTACTAGCGGGAGAAGGCGGGGAGCTGTTTTTT	CASSPLLAGEGGELFF
TRBD1	TRBV7-9	TRBJ1-1	.	TGTGCCAGCAGCGTTTACAGGGACAGTGACACTGAAGCTTTCTTT	CASSVYRDSDTEAFF
.	TRBV4-2	TRBJ2-7	many	TGTGCCAGCAGCCAAGGAGTGCGGGTCTACGAGCAGTACTTC	CASSQGVRVYEQYF
.	TRBV4-2	TRBJ2-7	few	TGTGCCAGCAGCCAGAACCGGGACCGTGCCTACGAGCAGTACTTC	CASSQNRDRAYEQYF
.	TRBV20-1	TRBJ2-3	.	TGCAGTGCTAGAAAGACGGACAGCACAGATACGCAGTATTTT	CSARKTDSTDTQYF
.	TRBV7-9	TRBJ2-3	.	TGTGCCAGCAGCTTACAGTATGGGGATACTTCCAATACGCAGTATTTT	CASSLQYGDTSNTQYF
.	TRBV2	TRBJ2-2	few	TGTGCCAGCAGCTCTGCCCTGAACACCGGGGAGCTGTTTTTT	CASSSALNTGELFF
.	TRBV20-1	TRBJ2-2	many	TGCAGTGCTAGCCGGGAGTGGACCGGGGAGCTGTTTTTT	CSASREWTGELFF
.	TRBV20-1	TRBJ2-7	many	TGCAGTGCTACTGGACAGGGGGTACTGCTAAGACTAGCGGCCTCCTACGAGCAGTACTTC	CSATGQGVLLRLAASYEQYF
.	TRBV4-1	TRBJ1-1	.	TGCGCCAGCAGCCAAGATCGGGGGATTCGTGGCACTGAAGCTTTCTTT	CASSQDRGIRGTEAFF
.	TRBV29-1	TRBJ1-2	.	TGCAGCGTTTTAAGCAGTGATGGCTACACCTTC	CSVLSSDGYTF
.	TRBV10-3	TRBJ2-3	many	TGTGCCATCAGTGATCTCGGGTCAGGGGCGGATACGCAGTATTTT	CAISDLGSGADTQYF
TRBD1	TRBV10-3	TRBJ2-2	few	TGTGCCATCAGCGGGACAGGGCATAACACCGGGGAGCTGTTTTTT	CAISGTGHNTGELFF
TRBD1	TRBV12-3/TRBV12-4	TRBJ2-1	.	TGTGCCAGCAGTCCTTCCGGGACAGGGAGGGATGAGCAGTTCTTC	CASSPSGTGRDEQFF